Listed below are T cell receptor beta chains from one sample, sequenced in a study of blood T cell repertoires in COVID-19. Data came from immunoSEQ multiplex PCR; TCRdb stores just in-frame clones and leaves some out. This table has about 80,000 clones, roughly 85% appearing once. Specimen: peripheral blood. Every receptor here comes from a man younger than 45 with acute or convalescent COVID-19. Both conserved end residues are trimmed from each CDR3.

V: TRBV3-1/TRBV3-2
CDR3: ASSLRESGNEQF

V: TRBV18
CDR3: ASSPTGTGLYYEQY

V: TRBV14
CDR3: ASSQYYYNEQF

V: TRBV7-9
CDR3: ASSPSGTSGYNEQF

V: TRBV10-1
CDR3: ASSGRGREQF

V: TRBV5-1
CDR3: ASSLTWGVYEQY

V: TRBV19
CDR3: ASSIIGTGSQETQY

V: TRBV24-1
CDR3: ATSDYRGGSYNEQF

V: TRBV9
CDR3: ASSSRLAGLTGELF

V: TRBV28
CDR3: ASSYEGARSGNTIY

V: TRBV24-1
CDR3: ATSDYGSNQPQH

V: TRBV2
CDR3: ASRSGMGGNSPLH

V: TRBV7-8
CDR3: ASSLLAVPYEQY

V: TRBV18
CDR3: ASSPTTRREDTQY

V: TRBV5-1
CDR3: ASSLEASGSLYEQY

V: TRBV10-2
CDR3: ASSENGEYGYT

V: TRBV28
CDR3: ASKVGGSMDTQY

V: TRBV29-1
CDR3: SAFRDSTPSETQY

V: TRBV7-2
CDR3: ASSLEAGVYEQY

V: TRBV2
CDR3: ASQFLDTLREQY

V: TRBV20-1
CDR3: SASRAAEQY

V: TRBV12-3/TRBV12-4
CDR3: ASSLDGTGELF

V: TRBV7-9
CDR3: ASSPGQTNYGYT

V: TRBV9
CDR3: ASSVDPGETQY

V: TRBV5-1
CDR3: ASSLAGGTDTQY

V: TRBV5-4
CDR3: ASSLVGQGAKGANVLT

V: TRBV28
CDR3: ASSSIAGYT

V: TRBV6-5
CDR3: ASRSRDYYEQY

V: TRBV24-1
CDR3: ATSVRGNLEETQY

V: TRBV9
CDR3: ASSPRDTHSGNTIY

V: TRBV9
CDR3: ASSAGREGMYEQY

V: TRBV4-1
CDR3: ASSHLGTANEQF

V: TRBV7-2
CDR3: ASSSIQGVYEQY

V: TRBV28
CDR3: ASSSPGGKPEKLF

V: TRBV25-1
CDR3: ASSELGEGSYGYT

V: TRBV2
CDR3: ASSEGVPTSGRAIETQY

V: TRBV9
CDR3: ASSVRSGSYAGELF

V: TRBV7-9
CDR3: ASSSLRGSTDTQY

V: TRBV29-1
CDR3: SVGPQRKYGQGIYEQY

V: TRBV27
CDR3: ASSGTGTSFLSTDTQY

V: TRBV30
CDR3: AWSAGTGGHEQF

V: TRBV7-7
CDR3: ASSSAASGYNEQF

V: TRBV5-6
CDR3: ASSFGGPYEQY

V: TRBV27
CDR3: ASSPWATDTQY

V: TRBV5-1
CDR3: ASKEAGTGELF

V: TRBV6-5
CDR3: ASSRDSSNQPQH

V: TRBV28
CDR3: ASSWLSRGETQY

V: TRBV6-1
CDR3: ASSESTGTGGSNEQF

V: TRBV23-1
CDR3: ASSLMCGRVTYEQY

V: TRBV6-5
CDR3: ASSYSSMLANYGYT

V: TRBV18
CDR3: ASSQDRDRGNQPQH

V: TRBV19
CDR3: ASSVLASSYNEQF

V: TRBV5-4
CDR3: ASSVETETGELF

V: TRBV19
CDR3: ASSKLGQGGYNEQF

V: TRBV27
CDR3: ASSFLADTYNEQF

V: TRBV6-5
CDR3: ASKSGTGPYEQY

V: TRBV28
CDR3: ASSLGFSPLH

V: TRBV7-6
CDR3: ASSLGGAGREKLF

V: TRBV20-1
CDR3: SAIDGGYT